The T cell receptor (beta chain) under discussion was sequenced for a study of CD8+CD57+ T cells in acquired aplastic anemia (dated by TCRdb to 2016 to 2018). Looking at the study overall: A mean of 3.2 ug of DNA, ranging from about 0.19 to 27.4 ug, was extracted from sorted CD4+ and CD8+ cells. Healthy donor samples averaged approximately 9.8 million reads for CD4+ and fewer than 12 million for CD8+ cells. Points the paper makes about the study in general: Fewer than 35 CD8+ CDR3 sequences were found to be shared between patients and controls, but these sequences appeared to be highly expressed in patients and within the immunodominant clones of the patients. Patients and healthy controls showed no significant difference in CD8+ Simpson's diversity (P=0.060).

Inclusive of the bounding cysteine and phenylalanine, the CDR3 is 14 residues long. The only DNA kept is the CDR3, 42 bases in frame from the first base. V lost 2 bases and J lost 5 bases, and the count of bases not matched to a germline gene is 1. CDR1 WSHSY and CDR2 SAAADI were looked up in the germline V gene. In the study, sorted CD4+ and CD8+ blood T cells from patients with severe aplastic anemia and from healthy subjects underwent deep sequencing of TCR repertoires. Ficoll-Paque density gradient centrifugation was used to isolate peripheral blood mononuclear cells. Before DNA extraction, CD4+ and CD8+ T cells were sorted by FACS or by magnetic beads. As to this clonotype: Its target antigen remains unknown. Base qualities are not provided; no much larger clone lies one nucleotide away.

Genomic DNA was used as template for profiling of TCR beta VDJ combinations and CDR3 sequences. An Illumina HiSeq 2000 was the platform used for TCR repertoire sequencing. Per the authors' processing: Repertoires were assessed using TRBV/TRBJ rearrangement plots, CDR3 size and DJ length profiles, and Simpson's diversity index. The immunodominant clone was defined as the most abundant DNA sequence in deep sequencing data. CDR3 amino acid sequences were screened for sharing across subjects and compared with published repertoires and the VDJdb database. TCRdb reanalyzed the raw reads on its own, using fastp at Q25 for trimming and MiXCR for clone calling, and kept in-frame beta chains. Records with the same CDR3 protein are collapsed into one entry carrying the most frequent genes and DNA. TCRdb's processing, not the authors' own work, is the source of the V and J calls. A total of fewer than 200,000 distinct CDR3 sequences appear in this sample, roughly 63% of them only once. The ten largest account for 45% to 55% of the sample.

The chain links TRBV10-2 with TRBJ1-2, and TRBD1 matches 11 of the central bases. Specimen: sorted CD4+, CD8+, or CD8+CD57+ T cells (not recorded which) from PBMCs. The sequence was collected from a human donor in good health. The DNA sequence reads TGCGCCAGCAGTGAGGGGACAGGGGGTTATGGCTACACCTTC. Its coded protein is CASSEGTGGYGYTF.